This T cell receptor (beta chain) was found in a study of identical twins. This CDR3 has 16 residues. Trimming pared 2 bases from V and 1 base from J, leaving 17 bases between. Germline V lookup: CDR1 SQVTM, CDR2 ANQGSEA. The sample holds a few counts of this clonotype. Its antigen remains unidentified. Findings and caveats of the study: It was possible that invariant MAIT and iNKT cells partly confounded the zero-insertion analyses.

Unique molecular identifiers were present on cDNA, and template switching added a universal primer site. MiXCR, applied by TCRdb to the 5' RACE reads, yields one record per CDR3 protein. This table has roughly 200,000 distinct CDR3 sequences, more than 6.5% appearing once. These data were likewise used in another study, on yellow fever vaccine responses in identical twins.

This receptor was obtained from a woman younger than 30 in good health. Sequencing was done on a sample of memory (CD45RO+) T cells sorted from blood. The chain links TRBV29-1 to TRBJ1-2; weak D call: TRBD1 (5 bases). CDR3 sequence: CSVEFSGQRNNYGYTF. In nucleotides, the CDR3 is TGCAGCGTTGAATTCTCGGGGCAGCGAAATAACTATGGCTACACCTTC.